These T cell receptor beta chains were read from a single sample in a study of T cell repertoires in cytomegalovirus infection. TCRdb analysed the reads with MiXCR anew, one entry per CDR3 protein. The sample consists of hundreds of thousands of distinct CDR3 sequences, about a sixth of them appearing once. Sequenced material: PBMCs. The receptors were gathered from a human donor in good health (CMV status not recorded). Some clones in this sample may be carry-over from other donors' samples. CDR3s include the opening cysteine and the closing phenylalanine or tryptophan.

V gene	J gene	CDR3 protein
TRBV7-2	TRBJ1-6	CASSGGRGGYNSPLHF
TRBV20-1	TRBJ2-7	CSARDWGQGTYEQYF
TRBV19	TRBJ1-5	CASSMSQGQPQHF
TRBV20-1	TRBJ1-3	CSAKQGADANTIYF
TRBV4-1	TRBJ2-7	CASSPKEPGYEQYF
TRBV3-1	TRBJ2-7	CASSQVGGGDEQYF
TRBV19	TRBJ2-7	CASSREGGADHEQYF
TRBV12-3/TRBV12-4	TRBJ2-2	CASSHSGGPNTGELFF
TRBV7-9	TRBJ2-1	CASSLELEISEQFF
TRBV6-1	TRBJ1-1	CASSLHLRDIKNTEAFF
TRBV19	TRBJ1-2	CASSTSSPAPGRSYGYTF
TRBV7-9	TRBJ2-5	CASGSQPKETQYF
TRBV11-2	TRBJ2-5	CASSSLGGLQETQYF
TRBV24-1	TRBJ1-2	CATSDILGNETGEVDYGYTF
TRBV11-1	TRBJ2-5	CASSPRPRTESQETQYF
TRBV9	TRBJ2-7	CASSPRDRDTYEQYF
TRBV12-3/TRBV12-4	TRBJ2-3	CASSPDTDTQYF
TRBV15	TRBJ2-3	CATSREQAGNTDTQYF
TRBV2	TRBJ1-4	CASSALMEKNEKLFF
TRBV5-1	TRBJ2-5	CASSLTGREETQYF
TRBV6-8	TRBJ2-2	CASTPPGLTTKGGELFF
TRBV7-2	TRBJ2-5	CASSLASGTQETQYF
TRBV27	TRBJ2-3	CASSPTLAGGTDTQYF
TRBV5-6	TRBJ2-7	CASSLAGGHEQYF
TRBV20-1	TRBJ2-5	CSARDFGTSDQETQYF